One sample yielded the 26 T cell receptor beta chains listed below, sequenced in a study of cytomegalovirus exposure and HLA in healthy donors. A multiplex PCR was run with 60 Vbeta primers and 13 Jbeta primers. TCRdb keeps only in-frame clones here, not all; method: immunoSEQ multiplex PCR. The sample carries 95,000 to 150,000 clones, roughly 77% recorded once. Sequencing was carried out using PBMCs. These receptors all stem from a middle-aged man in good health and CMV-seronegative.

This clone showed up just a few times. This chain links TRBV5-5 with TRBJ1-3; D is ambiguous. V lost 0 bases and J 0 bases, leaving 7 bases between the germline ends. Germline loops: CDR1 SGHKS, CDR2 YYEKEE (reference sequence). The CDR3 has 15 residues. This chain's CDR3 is CASSLGWSSGNTIYF. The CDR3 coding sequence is TGTGCCAGCAGCTTGGGTTGGAGCTCTGGAAACACCATATATTTT. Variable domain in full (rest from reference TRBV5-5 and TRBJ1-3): DAGVTQSPTHLIKTRGQQVTLRCSPISGHKSVSWYQQVLGQGPQFIFQYYEKEERGRGNFPDRFSARQFPNYSSELNVNALLLGDSALYLCASSLGWSSGNTIYFGEGSWLTVV.

CDR3 in amino acids: CASSRTWGGDTQYF. The CDR3 region has the DNA TGTGCCAGCAGCCGGACCTGGGGGGGAGATACGCAGTATTTT. The chain carries TRBV5-5 and TRBJ2-3; 7 bases are shared with TRBD2. Germline assignment: CDR1 SGHKS and CDR2 YYEKEE (reference sequence). Trimming at V came to 4 bases and at J to 5 bases, leaving 7 bases not matched to a gene. CDR3 length: 14 amino acids. The whole variable domain, filled in from reference TRBV5-5 and TRBJ2-3, reads DAGVTQSPTHLIKTRGQQVTLRCSPISGHKSVSWYQQVLGQGPQFIFQYYEKEERGRGNFPDRFSARQFPNYSSELNVNALLLGDSALYLCASSRTWGGDTQYFGPGTRLTVL.

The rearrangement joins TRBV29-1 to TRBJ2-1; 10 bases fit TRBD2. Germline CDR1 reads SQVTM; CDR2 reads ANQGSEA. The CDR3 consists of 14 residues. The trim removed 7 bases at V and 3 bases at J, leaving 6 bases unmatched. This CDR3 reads CSAKLAGVYNEQFF. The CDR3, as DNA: TGCAGCGCCAAGCTAGCGGGAGTCTACAATGAGCAGTTCTTC.

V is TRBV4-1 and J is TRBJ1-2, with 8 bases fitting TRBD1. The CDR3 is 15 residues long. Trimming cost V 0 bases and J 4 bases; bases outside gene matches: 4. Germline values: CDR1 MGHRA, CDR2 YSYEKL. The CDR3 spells CASSQDPDRGYGYTF. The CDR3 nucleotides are TGCGCCAGCAGCCAAGACCCCGACAGGGGCTATGGCTACACCTTC.

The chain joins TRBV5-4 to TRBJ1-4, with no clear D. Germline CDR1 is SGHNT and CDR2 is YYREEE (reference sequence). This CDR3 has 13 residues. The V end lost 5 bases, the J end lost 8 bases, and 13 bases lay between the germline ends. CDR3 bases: TGTGCCAGCAGACTTTACTCCGGGGAAAAACTGTTTTTT. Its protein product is CASRLYSGEKLFF.

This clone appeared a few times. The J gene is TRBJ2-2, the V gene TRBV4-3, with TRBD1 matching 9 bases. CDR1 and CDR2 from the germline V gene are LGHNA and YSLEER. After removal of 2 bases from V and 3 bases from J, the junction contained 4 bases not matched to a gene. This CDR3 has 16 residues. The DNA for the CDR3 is TGCGCCAGCAGCCAACCCGGACAGGGGCACACCGGGGAGCTGTTTTTT. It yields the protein CASSQPGQGHTGELFF.

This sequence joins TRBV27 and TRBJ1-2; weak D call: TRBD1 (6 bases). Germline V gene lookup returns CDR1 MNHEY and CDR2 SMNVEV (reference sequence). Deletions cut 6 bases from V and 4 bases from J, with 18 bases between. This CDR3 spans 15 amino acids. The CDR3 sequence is CASRRFRGQSYGYTF. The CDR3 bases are TGTGCCAGCAGAAGATTCAGGGGTCAGTCCTATGGCTACACCTTC.

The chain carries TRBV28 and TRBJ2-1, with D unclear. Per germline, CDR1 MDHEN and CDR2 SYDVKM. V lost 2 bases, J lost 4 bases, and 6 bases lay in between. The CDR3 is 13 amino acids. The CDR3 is CASSLSSYNEQFF. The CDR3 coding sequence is TGTGCCAGCAGTTTAAGCTCATACAATGAGCAGTTCTTC.

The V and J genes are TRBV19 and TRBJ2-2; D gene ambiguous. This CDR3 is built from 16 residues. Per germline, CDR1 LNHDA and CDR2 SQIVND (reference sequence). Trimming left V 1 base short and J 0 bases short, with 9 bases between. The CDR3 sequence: CASSIGGRSNTGELFF. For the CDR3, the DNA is TGTGCCAGTAGTATAGGAGGCAGATCGAACACCGGGGAGCTGTTTTTT.

This chain's CDR3 is CAWSPTPLRYGYTF. The CDR3 nucleotides read TGTGCCTGGAGTCCCACGCCCCTGCGCTATGGCTACACCTTC. V is TRBV30 and J is TRBJ1-2; D call uncertain. This CDR3 has 14 amino acids. Germline assignment: CDR1 GTSNPN and CDR2 SVGIG (reference sequence). The germline V and J ends were trimmed by 2 bases and 4 bases, with 14 bases remaining between them. The full variable domain, its missing parts supplied by reference TRBV30 and TRBJ1-2, is SQTIHQWPATLVQPVGSPLSLECTVEGTSNPNLYWYRQAAGRGLQLLFYSVGIGQISSEVPQNLSASRPQDRQFILSSKKLLLSDSGFYLCAWSPTPLRYGYTFGSGTRLTVV.

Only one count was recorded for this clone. The CDR3 DNA reads TGTGCCAGCAGCCGCACAGGGGCGGCGACCGAGCAGTACTTC. Translated: CASSRTGAATEQYF. The chain joins TRBV4-2 to TRBJ2-5; the match to TRBD1 covers 7 bases. The DNA matches TRBJ2-7 better at its end, which makes the J call doubtful. CDR1 LGHNA and CDR2 YNFKEQ come from the germline V gene. CDR3 length: 14 residues.

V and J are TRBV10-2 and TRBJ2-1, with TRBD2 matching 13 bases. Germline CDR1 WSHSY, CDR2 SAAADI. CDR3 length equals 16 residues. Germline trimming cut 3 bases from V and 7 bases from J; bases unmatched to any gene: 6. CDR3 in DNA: TGCGCCAGCAGTGATTCATGGACTAGCGGGAGAAATGAGCAGTTCTTC. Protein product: CASSDSWTSGRNEQFF.

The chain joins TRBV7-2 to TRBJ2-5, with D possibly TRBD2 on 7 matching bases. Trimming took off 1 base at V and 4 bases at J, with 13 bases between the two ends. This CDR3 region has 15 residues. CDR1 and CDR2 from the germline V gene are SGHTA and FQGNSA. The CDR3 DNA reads TGTGCCAGCAGCTTAGTTGCGGGGGCGCGAGAGACCCAGTACTTC. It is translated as CASSLVAGARETQYF.

CDR3: CASNPPGQNYEQYF. The CDR3 bases are TGTGCCAGCAACCCCCCGGGACAGAACTACGAGCAGTACTTC. The genes are TRBV5-4 and TRBJ2-5, with 7 bases identical to TRBD1. The J call is in doubt because the DNA end fits TRBJ2-7 better. The CDR3 sequence is 14 residues long. The germline V gene encodes CDR1 SGHNT and CDR2 YYREEE (reference sequence).

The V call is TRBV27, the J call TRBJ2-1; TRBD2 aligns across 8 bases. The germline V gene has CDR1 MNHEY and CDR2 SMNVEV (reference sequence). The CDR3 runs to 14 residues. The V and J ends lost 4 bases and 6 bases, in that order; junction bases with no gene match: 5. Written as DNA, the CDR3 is TGTGCCAGCAGTTCCACCAGCGGGAGCAATGAGCAGTTCTTC. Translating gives CASSSTSGSNEQFF.

CDR3 region: CASSLGPSGRYYEQYF. The CDR3 nucleotides read TGTGCCAGCAGTTTAGGACCTAGCGGGAGGTACTACGAGCAGTACTTC. The chain is built from TRBV28 and TRBJ2-7; 11 bases fit TRBD2. J was trimmed by 3 bases and V by 2 bases; bases with no gene match: 6. CDR3 length equals 16 residues. The germline V gene has CDR1 MDHEN and CDR2 SYDVKM.

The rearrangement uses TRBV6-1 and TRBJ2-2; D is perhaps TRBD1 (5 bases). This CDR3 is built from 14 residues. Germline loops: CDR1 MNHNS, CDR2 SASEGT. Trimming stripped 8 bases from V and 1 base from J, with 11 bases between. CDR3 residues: CASRRQRNTGELFF. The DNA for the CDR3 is TGTGCCAGCCGCAGACAGAGGAACACCGGGGAGCTGTTTTTT.

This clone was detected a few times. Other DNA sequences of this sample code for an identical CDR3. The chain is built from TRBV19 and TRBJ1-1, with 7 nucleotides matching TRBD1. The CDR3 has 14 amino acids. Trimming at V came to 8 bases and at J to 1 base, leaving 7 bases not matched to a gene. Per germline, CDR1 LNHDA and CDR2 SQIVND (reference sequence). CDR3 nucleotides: TGTGCCAGTGGCTACAGGGGTAAGAACACTGAAGCTTTCTTT. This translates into CASGYRGKNTEAFF.

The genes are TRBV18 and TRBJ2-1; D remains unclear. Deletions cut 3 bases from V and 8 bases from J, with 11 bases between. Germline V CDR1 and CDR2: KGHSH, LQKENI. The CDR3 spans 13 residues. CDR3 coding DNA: TGTGCCAGCTCACCCCAGAATGTCGATGAGCAGTTCTTC. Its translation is CASSPQNVDEQFF.

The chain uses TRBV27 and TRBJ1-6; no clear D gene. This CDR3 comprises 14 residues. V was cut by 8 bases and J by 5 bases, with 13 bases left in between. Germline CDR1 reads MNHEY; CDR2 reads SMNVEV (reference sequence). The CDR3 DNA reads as TGTGCCAGCCGTGAGGAATACGATAATTCACCCCTCCACTTT. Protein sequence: CASREEYDNSPLHF.

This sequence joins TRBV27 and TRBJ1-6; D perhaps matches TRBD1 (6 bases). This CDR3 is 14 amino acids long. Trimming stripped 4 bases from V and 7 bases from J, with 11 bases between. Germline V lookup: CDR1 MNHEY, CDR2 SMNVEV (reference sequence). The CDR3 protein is CASSYGQSNSPLHF. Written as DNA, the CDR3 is TGTGCCAGCAGTTATGGACAGTCAAATTCACCCCTCCACTTT.

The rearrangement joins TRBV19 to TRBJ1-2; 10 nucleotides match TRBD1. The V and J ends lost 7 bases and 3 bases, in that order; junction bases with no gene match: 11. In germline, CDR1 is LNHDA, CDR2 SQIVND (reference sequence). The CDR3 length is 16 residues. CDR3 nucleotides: TGTGCCAGTATTAGGACCGGGACAGGGGACTACTATGGCTACACCTTC. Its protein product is CASIRTGTGDYYGYTF.

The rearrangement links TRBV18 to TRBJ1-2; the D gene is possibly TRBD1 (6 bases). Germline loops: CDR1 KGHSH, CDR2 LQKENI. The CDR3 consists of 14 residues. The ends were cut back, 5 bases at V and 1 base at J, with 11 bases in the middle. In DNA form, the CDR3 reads TGTGCCAGCTCAGCAAACAGGGATAACTATGGCTACACCTTC. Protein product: CASSANRDNYGYTF.

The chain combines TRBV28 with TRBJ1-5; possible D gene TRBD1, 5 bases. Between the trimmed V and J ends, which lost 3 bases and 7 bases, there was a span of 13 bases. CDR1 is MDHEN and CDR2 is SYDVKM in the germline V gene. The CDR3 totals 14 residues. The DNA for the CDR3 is TGTGCCAGCAGTTTGGGGGGTACAGCCCAGCCCCAGCATTTT. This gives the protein CASSLGGTAQPQHF.

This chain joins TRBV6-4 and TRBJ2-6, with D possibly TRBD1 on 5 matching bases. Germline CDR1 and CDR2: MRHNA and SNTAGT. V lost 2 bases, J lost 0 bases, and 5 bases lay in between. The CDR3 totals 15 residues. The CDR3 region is CASSDDSSGANVLTF. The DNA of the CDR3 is TGTGCCAGCAGTGACGACAGCTCTGGGGCCAACGTCCTGACTTTC.

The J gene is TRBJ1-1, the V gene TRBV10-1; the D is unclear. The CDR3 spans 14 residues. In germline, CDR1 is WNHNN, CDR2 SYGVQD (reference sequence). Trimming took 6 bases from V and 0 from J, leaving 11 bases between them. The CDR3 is CASSPVGVNTEAFF. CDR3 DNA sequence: TGCGCCAGCAGCCCTGTCGGGGTGAACACTGAAGCTTTCTTT.